This record looks at one T cell receptor beta chain sequence and its context. Its specific antigen is unknown. There are no base qualities to consult, and no much larger clone falls within one base. The CDR3, cysteine through phenylalanine, is 14 amino acids long. Only CDR3 DNA remains: 42 bases, in frame from the first base. At the junction V is shortened by 4 bases and J by 2 bases; bases outside the gene matches: 4. CDR1 LGHDT and CDR2 YNNKEL were looked up in the germline V gene (reference sequence). The record originates from a study of molecular identifiers for immune sequencing clone quantification (dated by TCRdb to about 2018). Describing the broader study: In a replicate experiment, RNA from roughly 20,000 or 100,000 naive CD8 T cells was split into five aliquots, four of which were sequenced. This methods study used CD8 T cells to benchmark TCR RNA copy counting and molecular-identifier clustering-based TCR repertoire sequencing (MIDCIRS).

Libraries of naive CD8 T cells were built from about 21,000 to 970,000 sorted cells, with 10%, 30% or 50% of the purified RNA used. Naive CD8 T cells were FACS-sorted as CD8+CD4-CCR7+CD45RA+ on a BD FACSAria II into RLT Plus buffer. To test detection sensitivity, Jurkat RNA equal to 10 or so TCR copies was added to samples of about 20,000-1,000,000 naive CD8 T cells. CD8 T cells were enriched using RosetteSep CD8+ T Cell Enrichment Cocktail and Ficoll-Paque, and the enriched cells then underwent ACK red cell lysis. Results and caveats for the whole study, not just this receptor: In CMV-specific effector cells, clones with more than 20 RNA copies contained over 99% of molecules, whereas in naive cells such clones contained under 1% of molecules. Modeling gave about three recovered TCR RNA copies per cell versus around 10 by digital PCR, implying approximately 30% capture efficiency. The sizes of highly expanded clones could end up underestimated when identical TCR molecules share a barcode. The naive libraries included spiked-in Jurkat TCR RNA (about nine copies' worth), and this RNA is not part of the donor repertoire. A single cell's worth of spiked-in Jurkat TCR RNA was reported detectable even among 750,000 to 1,000,000 naive CD8 T cells. When barcode sub-clustering was left out, chimeric consensus sequences inflated TCR diversity, with chimeras reaching as high as 47%.

The protocol used for the library was PCR. Instrument on record: NextSeq 500. Bulk TCR libraries were made following a previously described method, with the TCR primers given in Table S5. Total RNA was purified with the Qiagen AllPrep DNA/RNA kit. Reads from multiple sequencing runs of the same library were pooled before analysis. From the authors' description of their analysis: Reads were retained only if an exact TCR constant sequence was present, and the retained reads were trimmed to 150 nt and grouped according to their 12-nt molecular barcodes. Reads in each barcode group were sub-clustered using a 15% Levenshtein threshold, and a quality-weighted consensus sequence was built for each RNA molecule. Non-functional sequences were excluded, and lower-count sequences lying one edit away from another sequence were also excluded. Based on fitting two negative binomial distributions, any barcode sub-cluster with under 20% of the maximum read count was discarded. The raw public data were reprocessed by TCRdb itself: fastp quality trimming at Q25, MiXCR clonotype calling, in-frame beta chains only. CDR3 protein duplicates are merged, each entry listing the most common genes and DNA. None of the V and J calls come from the authors' own analysis; TCRdb made them. Within this sample are over 100,000 distinct CDR3 sequences, with 30% to 45% of them counted one time only. The ten top clones hold roughly 9.7% of the sample.

The origin of this receptor is a human donor in good health. Some libraries in this study had Jurkat cell RNA spiked in. Rearrangement joined TRBV3-1 to TRBJ2-5, with 7 bases in between that match TRBD1. The specimen sequenced was naive CD8+ T cells from blood, with Jurkat cell RNA spiked in. The cell subset or site label of this sample denotes: FACS-sorted CD8+CD4-CCR7+CD45RA+ naive T cells. The DNA sequence is given as TGTGCCAGCAGCCCTTGGACAGGACAAGAGACCCAGTACTTC. This sequence encodes CASSPWTGQETQYF.